A selection of T cell receptor beta chains follows, all from one sample in a study of blood T cell repertoires in COVID-19. The table came from immunoSEQ multiplex PCR; TCRdb's copy has only in-frame clones and leaves some out. The profile shows 65,000 to 80,000 clones, about 90% of them singletons. Material for sequencing was peripheral blood. Receptor source: a man in his fifties or sixties with active COVID-19. CDR3s include the opening cysteine and the closing phenylalanine or tryptophan. The order of the fields is CDR3 length, J gene, D gene, clone size, V gene, CDR3 DNA, CDR3 protein. The D gene is left open where the match is weak. Size values are once, few and many counts, or a class for expanded clones, and some rows have none.

13	TRBJ2-3	.	.	TRBV14	TGTGCCAGCAGCCAAGCAACTAGTAATGCGCAGTATTTT	CASSQATSNAQYF
14	TRBJ1-1	.	.	TRBV5-1	TGCGCCAGCAGCGGTTGGACAACAGGGAGTGAAGCTTTCTTT	CASSGWTTGSEAFF
12	TRBJ2-7	.	.	TRBV10-2	TGCGCCAGCAGGACTCCCTCCTACGAGCAGTACTTC	CASRTPSYEQYF
15	TRBJ2-7	TRBD2	.	TRBV6-6	TGTGCCAGCAGTTACGTCGGGGGGGCCTCATACGAGCAGTACTTC	CASSYVGGASYEQYF
16	TRBJ2-3	TRBD2	.	TRBV15	TGTGCCACCAGCAGGCTCCTAGCGGGAGGGGGAGATACGCAGTATTTT	CATSRLLAGGGDTQYF
12	TRBJ2-7	.	.	TRBV5-8	TGTGCCAGCAGGAGAGAGATCTACGAGCAGTACTTC	CASRREIYEQYF
15	TRBJ2-1	TRBD2	.	TRBV6-5	TGTGCCAGCAGCCCCCTAGCGGGGGGGCGGAATGAGCAGTTCTTC	CASSPLAGGRNEQFF
12	TRBJ2-2	.	.	TRBV9	TGTGCCAGCAGCGCTGCGGCCGGGGAGCTGTTTTTT	CASSAAAGELFF
15	TRBJ1-4	TRBD1	.	TRBV9	TGTGCCAGCAGCGGAACAGGGGCTACTAATGAAAAACTGTTTTTT	CASSGTGATNEKLFF
12	TRBJ2-7	.	.	TRBV6-5	TGTGCCACCGGCCAGACTTCCTACGAGCAGTACTTC	CATGQTSYEQYF
13	TRBJ2-7	TRBD1	.	TRBV7-6	TGTGCCAGCAGTCGTCAGGGGGCGGATGAGCAGTACTTC	CASSRQGADEQYF
15	TRBJ1-2	.	.	TRBV19	TGTGCCAGTACGGTCCGGACACGATGGGACTATGGCTACACCTTC	CASTVRTRWDYGYTF
15	TRBJ2-5	.	.	TRBV5-4	TGTGCCAGCAGCTTACCGGGAGCCGCCCAAGAGACCCAGTACTTC	CASSLPGAAQETQYF
13	TRBJ1-4	TRBD1	.	TRBV28	TGTGCCATCCCGGGACAGGGAAATGAAAAACTGTTTTTT	CAIPGQGNEKLFF
15	TRBJ2-7	TRBD2	.	TRBV6-5	TGTGCCAGCAGCTTCCCGGGTAGCGGGAGATACGAGCAGTACTTC	CASSFPGSGRYEQYF
21	TRBJ1-4	TRBD1	.	TRBV19	TGTGCCAGTAGTATAGTCGGGGACAGACAGGGGGCGCGGGGTTATCGGGAAAAACTGTTTTTT	CASSIVGDRQGARGYREKLFF
15	TRBJ1-5	.	.	TRBV7-2	TGTGCCAGCAGCTTAGGAGGATATAGCAATCAGCCCCAGCATTTT	CASSLGGYSNQPQHF
15	TRBJ1-4	TRBD1	.	TRBV28	TGTGCCAGCAGTTTTATACCGGGACAGAATGAAAAACTGTTTTTT	CASSFIPGQNEKLFF
16	TRBJ1-2	TRBD1	.	TRBV3-1/TRBV3-2	TGTGCCAGCAGCCTTTCCCGAACGACAGGGACCTATGGCTACACCTTC	CASSLSRTTGTYGYTF
14	TRBJ2-5	.	.	TRBV7-9	TGTGCCAGCAGCCCATGGGCCAGTCAAGAGACCCAGTACTTC	CASSPWASQETQYF
15	TRBJ1-2	.	.	TRBV12-5	TGTGCTAGTGGTACGCCGACAGGTTCTAACTATGGCTACACCTTC	CASGTPTGSNYGYTF
15	TRBJ1-4	.	.	TRBV4-3	TGCGCCAGCAGCCAAGAAGGGAGGGGGAATGAAAAACTGTTTTTT	CASSQEGRGNEKLFF
15	TRBJ1-6	.	.	TRBV25-1	TGTGCCAGCAGTGAAGGTGTAGTTAAAAATTCACCCCTCCACTTT	CASSEGVVKNSPLHF
15	TRBJ1-1	TRBD1	few	TRBV5-4	TGTGCCAGCAGCTGGGGGACAGGGGATAGCACTGAAGCTTTCTTT	CASSWGTGDSTEAFF
14	TRBJ1-4	.	.	TRBV19	TGTGCCAGTAGTCCGGGGGGCCCTGAGGAAAAACTGTTTTTT	CASSPGGPEEKLFF
13	TRBJ2-1	.	.	TRBV11-1	TGTGCCAGCAGCCAATCCCTCAGAAATGAGCAGTTCTTC	CASSQSLRNEQFF
14	TRBJ2-7	.	.	TRBV7-9	TGTGCCAGCAGCTTAGTAGGGGGATCCTACGAGCAGTACTTC	CASSLVGGSYEQYF
15	TRBJ2-1	.	.	TRBV9	TGTGCCAGCAGCTCCATTCAGGAACCCTACAATGAGCAGTTCTTC	CASSSIQEPYNEQFF
15	TRBJ2-3	TRBD2	.	TRBV3-1/TRBV3-2	TGTGCCAGCAGCCCTTTAGCGGGGGCGGGGGATACGCAGTATTTT	CASSPLAGAGDTQYF
16	TRBJ2-7	TRBD2	.	TRBV5-4	TGTGCCAGCAGCTTGGGGGGACTAGCGGGAGCCTACGAGCAGTACTTC	CASSLGGLAGAYEQYF
13	TRBJ1-3	.	.	TRBV7-3	TGTGCCAGCAGTCCGGGTGATGGAAACACCATATATTTT	CASSPGDGNTIYF
16	TRBJ2-3	TRBD2	.	TRBV25-1	TGTGCCAGCAGTGTGCTCTTCGGGGGGAGGACAGATACGCAGTATTTT	CASSVLFGGRTDTQYF
14	TRBJ1-3	TRBD1	few	TRBV6-1	TGTGCCAGCGGTGACAGGGGGCCTGGAAACACCATATATTTT	CASGDRGPGNTIYF
15	TRBJ1-6	TRBD1	once	TRBV11-2	TGTGCCAGCAGCTTAGAGGGACAGGGGGGATCACCCCTCCACTTT	CASSLEGQGGSPLHF
14	TRBJ1-2	TRBD1	.	TRBV7-2	TGTGCCAGCAGCTTAAATACAGGGGACTATGGCTACACCTTC	CASSLNTGDYGYTF
15	TRBJ2-1	TRBD2	.	TRBV9	TGTGCCAGCAGCCCCAATCGCGGGGGGGCCGCTGAGCAGTTCTTC	CASSPNRGGAAEQFF
15	TRBJ1-6	.	few	TRBV5-1	TGCGCCAGCAGTGACGGAGGTCTCGATAATTCACCCCTCCACTTT	CASSDGGLDNSPLHF
11	TRBJ2-1	.	.	TRBV12-3/TRBV12-4	TGTGCCAGCAAGTACGGGGATGAGCAGTTCTTC	CASKYGDEQFF
17	TRBJ1-5	TRBD1	.	TRBV19	TGTGCCAGTAGTTCAAATAACAGGGGTGCGCTGGATCAGCCCCAGCATTTT	CASSSNNRGALDQPQHF
16	TRBJ1-5	TRBD1	once	TRBV5-4	TGTGCCAGCAGCTTGGCACCCGGGACAGGGGATCAGCCCCAGCATTTT	CASSLAPGTGDQPQHF
14	TRBJ1-4	TRBD1	.	TRBV5-1	TGCGCCAGCAGCTTTGGAGACAGGGATGAAAAACTGTTTTTT	CASSFGDRDEKLFF